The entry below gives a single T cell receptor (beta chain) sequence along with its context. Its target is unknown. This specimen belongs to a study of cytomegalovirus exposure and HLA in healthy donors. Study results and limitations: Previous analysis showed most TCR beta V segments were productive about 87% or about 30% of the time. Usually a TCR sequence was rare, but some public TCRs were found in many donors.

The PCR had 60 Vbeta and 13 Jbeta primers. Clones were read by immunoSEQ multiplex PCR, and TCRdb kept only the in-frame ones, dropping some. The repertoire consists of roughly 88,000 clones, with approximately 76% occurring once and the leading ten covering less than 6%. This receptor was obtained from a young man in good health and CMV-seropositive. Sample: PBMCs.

CDR3 sequence reads: CASSVVGSSNEKLFF. The CDR3 nucleotides are TGCGCCAGCAGCGTCGTTGGGAGTTCTAATGAAAAACTGTTTTTT. This rearrangement joins TRBV5-1 to TRBJ1-4; D not resolved. V was shortened by 4 bases and J by 3 bases, with 13 bases between the two germline ends. Per germline, CDR1 SGHRS and CDR2 YFSETQ. This CDR3 region has 15 residues.